These 19 T cell receptor beta chains came from one sample sequenced in a study of vaccination and CD4 T cells after COVID-19. These receptors have no known antigen. The Oncomine TCR Beta short-read assay sequenced DNA from cultured CD4+ T cells. MiXCR, run by TCRdb on the PCR reads, gives a single entry per CDR3 protein. The data show about 9,900 distinct CDR3 sequences, with 30% to 40% seen just once and 32% held by the top ten. Documented treatment: approximately 11-day PBMC culture with coronavirus spike peptide pools or control peptides (ViraFEST assay). Harvesting of the unexposed donor's CD4+ T cells predated the COVID-19 pandemic (2011-2018). The sample was CD4+ T cells from blood, cultured in vitro. The receptors here all came from a human donor in good health.

The rearrangement joins TRBV6-1 to TRBJ1-5; D may be TRBD1 (5 bases). This CDR3 is built from 13 residues. The germline V gene has CDR1 MNHNS and CDR2 SASEGT. Between the trimmed V and J ends, which lost 7 bases and 3 bases, there was a span of 10 bases. The CDR3 protein is CASTWGDNQPQHF. As DNA, the CDR3 is TGTGCCAGCACTTGGGGCGACAATCAGCCCCAGCATTTT.

This clonotype is medium-sized (0.01 to 0.1%) within its sample. The rearrangement uses TRBV6-4 and TRBJ2-2; the D is unclear. This CDR3 has 13 amino acids. Germline lookup yields CDR1 MRHNA and CDR2 SNTAGT. Trimming left V 4 bases short and J 1 base short, with 4 bases between. The chain's CDR3 is CASSAGNTGELFF. The CDR3 coding sequence is TGTGCCAGCAGTGCAGGGAACACCGGGGAGCTGTTTTTT.

J is TRBJ1-5 and V is TRBV19; no clear D gene. The V gene lost 7 bases and the J gene lost 0 bases, with 13 bases spanning the gap. The CDR3 has 15 amino acids. Looked up from germline, CDR1 is LNHDA and CDR2 is SQIVND (reference sequence). CDR3 sequence reads: CASKPLSISNQPQHF. The DNA of the CDR3 is TGTGCCAGTAAACCCCTAAGTATTAGCAATCAGCCCCAGCATTTT.

The chain carries TRBV11-2 and TRBJ1-2, with D hard to call. The CDR3 covers 11 residues. Germline CDR1 is SGHAT and CDR2 is FQNNGV. With 5 bases removed from V and 8 bases from J, the gap between germline ends came to 9 bases. CDR3 DNA sequence: TGTGCCAGCAGCCCGCGGGCGGGCTACACCTTC. It yields the protein CASSPRAGYTF.

This clonotype was counted only a few times. The chain recombines TRBV6-1 with TRBJ2-7; tentative D call: TRBD1 (5 bases). Germline CDR1 and CDR2: MNHNS and SASEGT. V lost 7 bases and J 3 bases, leaving 10 bases between the germline ends. CDR3 size: 12 residues. CDR3 bases: TGTGCCAGCACCAGACAGAGCTACGAGCAGTACTTC. Its translation: CASTRQSYEQYF.

V gene TRBV6-2 or TRBV6-3 combines with J gene TRBJ2-5, with 9 bases that match TRBD2. The germline V gene has CDR1 MNHEY and CDR2 SVGEGT. The junction had 4 bases not matched to a gene; V was cut back by 5 bases and J by 3 bases. This CDR3 comprises 14 residues. The CDR3 nucleotides read TGTGCCAGCAGTCGATCTAGCGGGAAAGAGACCCAGTACTTC. Amino acid sequence: CASSRSSGKETQYF.

This clonotype was recorded once. Here the CDR3 DNA reads TGTGCCAGCAGTGAAGGGACTAGCGGGGGCCCACCCCAGTACTTC. Translated, it gives CASSEGTSGGPPQYF. The V and J genes are TRBV2 and TRBJ2-5, with 13 bases identical to TRBD2. CDR3 length: 15 amino acids. Losses at the gene ends were 1 base for V and 9 bases for J; bases not matched to a gene: 5. CDR1 and CDR2 from the germline V gene are SNHLY and FYNNEI.

This clonotype has a handful of counts. The chain is built from TRBV7-8 and TRBJ2-2, with 7 bases aligning to TRBD1. This CDR3 region has 16 residues. CDR1 and CDR2 from the germline V gene are SGHVS and FQNEAQ. With 1 base clipped from V and 2 bases from J, the junction kept 4 bases outside the gene matches. The CDR3 reads CASSLVWTGNTGELFF. CDR3 DNA: TGTGCCAGCAGCTTAGTTTGGACAGGCAACACCGGGGAGCTGTTTTTT.

This clonotype was detected a few times. J is TRBJ2-1 and V is TRBV20-1; no clear D. V lost 2 bases and J 0 bases, leaving 11 bases between the germline ends. CDR1 is DFQATT and CDR2 is SNEGSKA in the germline V gene (reference sequence). The CDR3 loop spans 15 amino acids. In DNA, the CDR3 is TGCAGTGCTAGACCAGGTGCGAGCTCCTACAATGAGCAGTTCTTC. It specifies CSARPGASSYNEQFF.

This clonotype was observed a few times. This chain uses TRBV27 with TRBJ2-7; D gene ambiguous. The germline V gene encodes CDR1 MNHEY and CDR2 SMNVEV (reference sequence). V was trimmed by 7 bases and J by 7 bases, leaving 11 bases between them. The CDR3 totals 11 residues. The CDR3 region has the DNA TGTGCCAGCAAGAATATGGGGGAGCAGTACTTC. This sequence encodes CASKNMGEQYF.

This chain links TRBV6-4 with TRBJ2-3; 8 bases fit TRBD2. Germline lookup yields CDR1 MRHNA and CDR2 SNTAGT. This CDR3 has 15 amino acids. Germline trimming cut 3 bases from V and 1 base from J; bases unmatched to any gene: 3. CDR3 coding DNA: TGTGCCAGCAGTGAAGGGACTAGTGGCACAGATACGCAGTATTTT. This sequence encodes CASSEGTSGTDTQYF.

The chain links TRBV19 to TRBJ1-1; 9 bases match TRBD1. This CDR3 contains 13 residues. Trimming took 6 bases from V and 7 from J; bases not matched to a gene: 6. Germline CDR1 and CDR2: LNHDA and SQIVND (reference sequence). The CDR3 coding sequence is TGTGCCAGTAGGAACCGGGACAGGGTTGAAGCTTTCTTT. This gives the protein CASRNRDRVEAFF.

The rearrangement joins TRBV6-1 to TRBJ1-1, with D possibly matching TRBD1 (6 bases). Germline V gives CDR1 MNHNS, CDR2 SASEGT. V gave up 6 bases and J gave up 11 bases, with 16 bases separating them. This CDR3 comprises 12 residues. The CDR3 region is CASSLGGLLAFF. The CDR3 DNA sequence: TGTGCCAGCAGCCTCGGGGGCTTGTTGGCTTTCTTT.

This clonotype was observed a few times. J is TRBJ2-1 and V is TRBV4-2, with D possibly matching TRBD2 (6 bases). V lost 3 bases, J lost 1 base, and 10 bases lay in between. The CDR3 totals 15 residues. Germline CDR1 is LGHNA and CDR2 is YNFKEQ. CDR3 amino acids: CASSQIGGSYNEQFF. DNA of the CDR3: TGTGCCAGCAGCCAGATCGGGGGTTCCTACAATGAGCAGTTCTTC.

DNA of the CDR3: TGTGCCACCCTAGAAGCTTTCTTT. Its protein is CATLEAFF. The chain recombines TRBV19 with TRBJ1-1; D is unresolved. This CDR3 spans 8 amino acids. Germline lookup yields CDR1 LNHDA and CDR2 SQIVND (reference sequence). The V and J ends lost 10 bases and 8 bases respectively, with 5 bases between them. Together with reference TRBV19 and TRBJ1-1, the CDR3 gives the full variable domain: DGGITQSPKYLFRKEGQNVTLSCEQNLNHDAMYWYRQDPGQGLRLIYYSQIVNDFQKGDIAEGYSVSREKKESFPLTVTSAQKNPTAFYLCATLEAFFGQGTRLTVV.

The rearrangement links TRBV19 to TRBJ1-3, with D possibly matching TRBD1 (5 bases). V lost 6 bases and J 0 bases, leaving 9 bases between the germline ends. The length of the CDR3 is 14 residues. Germline CDR1 LNHDA, CDR2 SQIVND (reference sequence). The CDR3 bases are TGTGCCAGTAGCCAGGGCCACTCTGGAAACACCATATATTTT. The encoded protein is CASSQGHSGNTIYF.

This clonotype was recorded once. This chain links TRBV20-1 with TRBJ2-1; D not resolved. Looked up from germline, CDR1 is DFQATT and CDR2 is SNEGSKA (reference sequence). Trimming took off 8 bases at V and 8 bases at J, with 19 bases between the two ends. This CDR3 has 13 amino acids. For the CDR3, the DNA is TGCAGTCCACGGAGCCCCCAGCGTGATGAGCAGTTCTTC. Translated, it gives CSPRSPQRDEQFF.

About this clonotype itself: Its ends do not fully match the called genes, so a read error is possible. The genes are TRBV2 and TRBJ2-7, with D possibly matching TRBD1 (6 bases). This CDR3 spans 13 amino acids. The germline gives CDR1 SNHLY, CDR2 FYNNEI. The CDR3 reads CTSSGQQGDEQYF. As DNA, the CDR3 is TGTACCAGCAGTGGGCAACAGGGTGACGAGCAGTACTTC.

This clonotype was counted a few times. The chain joins TRBV20-1 to TRBJ2-3, with 7 bases that match TRBD2. J was trimmed by 2 bases and V by 2 bases; bases with no gene match: 7. CDR1 is DFQATT and CDR2 is SNEGSKA in the germline V gene (reference sequence). The CDR3 spans 15 residues. In nucleotides, the CDR3 is TGCAGTGCTAGAAGCCCAGCGGGATACACAGATACGCAGTATTTT. Its translation: CSARSPAGYTDTQYF.